This T cell receptor (beta chain) was identified in a study of cytomegalovirus exposure and HLA in healthy donors. Points from the study as a whole: Some V segments, including TRBV6-2 and TRBV6-3, were excluded as indistinguishable. In most subjects, TCR beta sequences reportedly gave accurate predictions of HLA-A and HLA-B alleles.

In germline, CDR1 is MDHEN, CDR2 SYDVKM. CDR3 length: 16 residues. J lost 0 bases, V lost 5 bases, and 9 bases had no gene match. The PCR had 60 Vbeta and 13 Jbeta primers. TCRdb's copy holds only in-frame clones and misses some; the assay was immunoSEQ multiplex PCR. The sample holds over 110,000 clones, approximately 78% seen once. With regard to this clone: What it recognizes is unknown.

The specimen sequenced was PBMCs. The rearrangement joins TRBV28 to TRBJ1-1, with TRBD1 identical over 7 bases. The source is a middle-aged woman in good health and CMV-seropositive. DNA for the CDR3: TGTGCCAGCAGTACCCCCGGGACAGACATGAACACTGAAGCTTTCTTT. As protein: CASSTPGTDMNTEAFF.